This record looks at one TCR beta chain sequence and its context. The entry originates in a study of cytomegalovirus exposure and HLA in healthy donors. As for the study in general: Clustering assigned 70% to 90% of the roughly 400 genotyped donors to the Caucasian-associated ancestry cluster.

A multiplex PCR was run with 60 Vbeta primers and 13 Jbeta primers. Sequencing used immunoSEQ multiplex PCR; TCRdb keeps in-frame clones, though not all of them. The data contain around 200,000 clones, around four fifths of them singletons. Germline-derived CDR1 and CDR2 are GTSNPN and SVGIG (reference sequence). The CDR3 totals 14 residues. V lost 6 bases to trimming and J lost 7 bases; unmatched junction nucleotides: 11. The sample consisted of PBMCs. This clonotype originated in a woman in her thirties or forties in good health and CMV-seronegative. The chain is built from TRBV30 and TRBJ2-1; 8 bases are shared with TRBD2. In nucleotides, the CDR3 is TGTGCCTGTGCTATCGGGGGGGCCATTAATGAGCAGTTCTTC. This codes for CACAIGGAINEQFF. Drawing the rest from reference TRBV30 and TRBJ2-1, the complete variable domain is SQTIHQWPATLVQPVGSPLSLECTVEGTSNPNLYWYRQAAGRGLQLLFYSVGIGQISSEVPQNLSASRPQDRQFILSSKKLLLSDSGFYLCACAIGGAINEQFFGPGTRLTVL.